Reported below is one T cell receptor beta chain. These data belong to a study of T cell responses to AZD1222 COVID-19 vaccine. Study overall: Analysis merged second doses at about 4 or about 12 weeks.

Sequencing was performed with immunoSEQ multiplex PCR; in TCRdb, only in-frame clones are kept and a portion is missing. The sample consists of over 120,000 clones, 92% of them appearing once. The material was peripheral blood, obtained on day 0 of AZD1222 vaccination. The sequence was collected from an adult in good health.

CDR3 coding DNA: TGCAGCGTTGCAGGGCGCGGGGTCCCTGAAGCTTTCTTT. Encoded protein: CSVAGRGVPEAFF. This chain connects TRBV29-1 to TRBJ1-1; the D gene is possibly TRBD1 (5 bases). Between the trimmed V and J ends, which lost 4 bases and 6 bases, there was a span of 15 bases. This CDR3 is built from 13 residues. Germline V lookup: CDR1 SQVTM, CDR2 ANQGSEA.